This T cell receptor beta chain was identified during a study of blood T cell repertoires in COVID-19. Across the whole study: There were acute and convalescent COVID-19 samples, and they came from the United States, Italy and Spain. T cells, B-cell-depleted T cells, or PBMCs supplied cDNA or gDNA.

Per the authors' pipeline: Amplification of reference gene primers provided the estimated nucleated cell counts. Here immunoSEQ multiplex PCR was the method, and the copy in TCRdb shows in-frame clones only, minus some. The D gene and trimming were derived from the DNA, and the V and J assignments and clone size from that table. This table holds about 190,000 clones, 70% to 90% found once. Germline values: CDR1 SGHRS, CDR2 YFSETQ. V gave up 3 bases and J gave up 5 bases; unmatched junction bases: 6. This CDR3 has 15 residues. The receptor's source is a man in his forties with active or convalescent COVID-19. Sequencing used peripheral blood. The chain couples TRBV5-1 to TRBJ2-1; 9 nucleotides match TRBD1. The CDR3 loop reads CASSSTGTGNNEQFF. CDR3 in DNA: TGCGCCAGCAGCTCCACCGGGACAGGGAACAATGAGCAGTTCTTC.